This T cell receptor (beta chain) was sequenced in a study of control samples from healthy donors and cancer patients. The table came from immunoSEQ multiplex PCR; TCRdb's copy has only in-frame clones and leaves some out. In the table there are roughly 160,000 clones, roughly 94% of which are singletons. The CDR3 runs to 15 residues. V shed 3 bases and J shed 5 bases, with 14 bases lying between them. Per germline, CDR1 SGHRS and CDR2 YFSETQ. This TCR derives from a man between 60 and 70 years old with colorectal cancer. The V gene is TRBV5-1, the J gene TRBJ1-4; perhaps TRBD1 as D (6 bases). Sample: PBMCs. CDR3 nucleotides: TGCGCCAGCAGCTCCCGAGGGGGAGGGAATGAAAAACTGTTTTTT. Translation gives CASSSRGGGNEKLFF.